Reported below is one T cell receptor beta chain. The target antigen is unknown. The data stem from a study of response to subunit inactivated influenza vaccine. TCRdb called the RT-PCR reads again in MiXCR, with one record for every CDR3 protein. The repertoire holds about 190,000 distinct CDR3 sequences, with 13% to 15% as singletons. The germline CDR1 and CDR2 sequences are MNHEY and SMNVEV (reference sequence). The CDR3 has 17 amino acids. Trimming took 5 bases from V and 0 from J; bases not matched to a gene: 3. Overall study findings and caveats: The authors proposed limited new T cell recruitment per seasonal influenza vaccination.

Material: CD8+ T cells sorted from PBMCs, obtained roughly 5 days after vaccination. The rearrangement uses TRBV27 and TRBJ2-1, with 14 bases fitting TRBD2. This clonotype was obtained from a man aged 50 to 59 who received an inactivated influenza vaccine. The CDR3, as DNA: TGTGCCAGCAGTCCGGGGACTAGCGGGGGCTCCTACAATGAGCAGTTCTTC. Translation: CASSPGTSGGSYNEQFF.